Listed below are T cell receptor beta chains from one sample, sequenced in a study of cytomegalovirus exposure and HLA in healthy donors. The table came from immunoSEQ multiplex PCR; TCRdb's copy has only in-frame clones and leaves some out. This table holds around 91,000 clones, approximately 89% found once. The sequencing input was PBMCs. The source is a man aged 25 to 40 in good health and CMV-seropositive. Each CDR3 is given with its conserved first and last residue. The order of the fields is clone size, J gene, V gene, CDR3 protein. The listing skips clone size in some rows; elsewhere it reads once, few, many or a size class.

abundance: -
j_gene: TRBJ2-5
v_gene: TRBV10-2
CDR3aa: CASSDRGTREETQYF

abundance: -
j_gene: TRBJ2-5
v_gene: TRBV4-2
CDR3aa: CASSQEEGRETQYF

abundance: -
j_gene: TRBJ1-3
v_gene: TRBV28
CDR3aa: CASSLGQPGGNTIYF

abundance: -
j_gene: TRBJ1-5
v_gene: TRBV6-1
CDR3aa: CATGQGKRSNQPQHF

abundance: once
j_gene: TRBJ2-1
v_gene: TRBV5-1
CDR3aa: CASSLDSLYNEQFF

abundance: -
j_gene: TRBJ1-2
v_gene: TRBV2
CDR3aa: CASKQGPNHGYTF

abundance: -
j_gene: TRBJ2-1
v_gene: TRBV14
CDR3aa: CASSSQGAGEQFF

abundance: -
j_gene: TRBJ2-3
v_gene: TRBV11-3
CDR3aa: CASSLGRREYTDTQYF

abundance: -
j_gene: TRBJ2-1
v_gene: TRBV11-2
CDR3aa: CASSRDRSPEQFF

abundance: -
j_gene: -
v_gene: TRBV9
CDR3aa: CASSVDWDSGTYEQYF

abundance: -
j_gene: TRBJ1-3
v_gene: TRBV5-8
CDR3aa: CASSRTTGGTGNTIYF

abundance: -
j_gene: TRBJ2-7
v_gene: TRBV6-5
CDR3aa: CASSFSRESYEQYF

abundance: once
j_gene: TRBJ2-3
v_gene: TRBV27
CDR3aa: CASSQVGLAEQYF

abundance: -
j_gene: TRBJ2-5
v_gene: TRBV29-1
CDR3aa: CSITGVLGETQYF

abundance: few
j_gene: TRBJ1-2
v_gene: TRBV6-1
CDR3aa: CASSERRQGGYGYTF

abundance: -
j_gene: TRBJ2-5
v_gene: TRBV4-2
CDR3aa: CASSQEPGLAGAMETQYF

abundance: -
j_gene: TRBJ1-5
v_gene: TRBV18
CDR3aa: CASSPASNSNQPQHF

abundance: -
j_gene: TRBJ2-5
v_gene: TRBV6-1
CDR3aa: CASRGGGETQYF

abundance: once
j_gene: TRBJ1-1
v_gene: TRBV28
CDR3aa: CASSLSAGGDTEAFF

abundance: -
j_gene: TRBJ2-7
v_gene: TRBV14
CDR3aa: CASSQGGSVYYEQYF

abundance: -
j_gene: TRBJ2-1
v_gene: TRBV7-9
CDR3aa: CASRLASGRVGGNEQFF

abundance: -
j_gene: TRBJ2-7
v_gene: TRBV7-9
CDR3aa: CSSSSTGDEQYF

abundance: -
j_gene: TRBJ2-5
v_gene: TRBV5-1
CDR3aa: CASSLGQGETQYF

abundance: few
j_gene: TRBJ2-3
v_gene: TRBV15
CDR3aa: CATSRVSGVTDTQYF

abundance: -
j_gene: TRBJ1-2
v_gene: TRBV28
CDR3aa: CASSLVPGDYGYTF

abundance: once
j_gene: TRBJ2-1
v_gene: TRBV27
CDR3aa: CASSFFLAREQFF

abundance: -
j_gene: TRBJ2-1
v_gene: TRBV5-1
CDR3aa: CASCLTSGDYNEQFF

abundance: -
j_gene: TRBJ1-2
v_gene: TRBV5-6
CDR3aa: CASSPDRGNYGYTF

abundance: -
j_gene: TRBJ2-5
v_gene: TRBV5-1
CDR3aa: CASRYRGLREETQYF

abundance: -
j_gene: TRBJ2-1
v_gene: TRBV7-8
CDR3aa: CASSLGGSGYNEQFF

abundance: -
j_gene: TRBJ2-1
v_gene: TRBV29-1
CDR3aa: CSVEAHPAGFLNEQFF

abundance: -
j_gene: TRBJ1-1
v_gene: TRBV7-9
CDR3aa: CASRLRVDTEAFF